The 17 T cell receptor beta chains listed next were all sequenced from one sample in a study of cytomegalovirus exposure and HLA in healthy donors. Use of 60 Vbeta and 13 Jbeta primers characterized the PCR. Clones were sequenced by immunoSEQ multiplex PCR, and TCRdb holds only the in-frame ones, with some missing. The sample yields more than 50,000 clones, over 75% seen once. The sample was PBMCs. These receptors all stem from a female donor in good health and CMV-seronegative.

This clone was seen only once. The rearrangement uses TRBV19 and TRBJ1-4; TRBD1 might be the D (6 bases). The CDR3 runs 15 residues. Germline V CDR1 and CDR2: LNHDA, SQIVND (reference sequence). V lost 7 bases and J lost 8, with 20 bases in between. The CDR3 DNA reads TGTGCCAGTACCCCGCTTCAGGGGAATGGGGAAAAACTGTTTTTT. Protein: CASTPLQGNGEKLFF.

J is TRBJ1-2 and V is TRBV5-1, with D possibly matching TRBD1 (6 bases). This CDR3 is 16 amino acids long. The V gene lost 5 bases and the J gene lost 0 bases, with 17 bases spanning the gap. Germline CDR1 SGHRS, CDR2 YFSETQ. This CDR3 is CASREPYREPNYGYTF. The CDR3 bases are TGCGCCAGCAGGGAGCCCTACAGGGAACCTAACTATGGCTACACCTTC.

V gene TRBV11-1 combines with J gene TRBJ1-1, with TRBD1 identical over 10 bases. CDR3 length equals 14 residues. CDR1 is SGHAT and CDR2 is FQDESV in the germline V gene (reference sequence). V shed 2 bases, J shed 11 bases, and the junction held 8 bases outside the gene matches. The CDR3 sequence: CASSLSDRGLAAFF. Written as DNA, the CDR3 is TGTGCCAGCAGCTTATCTGACAGGGGGCTAGCGGCTTTCTTT. Full variable domain (missing parts from reference TRBV11-1 and TRBJ1-1): EAEVAQSPRYKITEKSQAVAFWCDPISGHATLYWYRQILGQGPELLVQFQDESVVDDSQLPKDRFSAERLKGVDSTLKIQPAELGDSAMYLCASSLSDRGLAAFFGQGTRLTVV.

The rearrangement uses TRBV19 and TRBJ2-1; 14 bases are a match to TRBD2. The CDR3 extends over 15 amino acids. V shed 5 bases and J 9 bases; nucleotides not matched to a gene: 6. Germline-derived CDR1 and CDR2 are LNHDA and SQIVND (reference sequence). The DNA for the CDR3 is TGTGCCAGTAGTGCCGGACTAGCGGGAGGAGGTGAGCAGTTCTTC. Its protein product is CASSAGLAGGGEQFF.

The chain carries TRBV7-8 and TRBJ1-1; D remains ambiguous. Germline V gene lookup returns CDR1 SGHVS and CDR2 FQNEAQ. This CDR3 has 15 amino acids. Deletions cut 3 bases from V and 4 bases from J, with 15 bases between. The CDR3 protein is CASSFRWDSGTEAFF. The CDR3 DNA is TGTGCCAGCAGCTTTAGATGGGATAGCGGCACTGAAGCTTTCTTT.

The rearrangement uses TRBV10-3 and TRBJ2-7, with 8 bases fitting TRBD2. The J segment lost 3 bases and the V segment lost 9 bases, leaving 10 bases of the junction unmatched. The length of the CDR3 is 14 residues. Per germline, CDR1 ENHRY and CDR2 SYGVKD. The CDR3 DNA is TGTGCCATATCGGCCGGGACTAGTTTCTACGAGCAGTACTTC. The encoded protein is CAISAGTSFYEQYF.

This clone turned up a few times. The CDR3 region is CASRKQTNTEAFF. The CDR3 bases are TGTGCCAGCAGGAAACAGACGAACACTGAAGCTTTCTTT. The V and J genes are TRBV6-6 and TRBJ1-1; unclear D gene. The CDR3 is 13 amino acids. The V gene lost 6 bases and the J gene lost 1 base, with 9 bases spanning the gap. CDR1 is MNHNY, CDR2 SVGAGI, per germline (reference sequence).

This chain joins TRBV6-6 and TRBJ1-2, with a tentative D call TRBD1 (6 bases). Germline-derived CDR1 and CDR2 are MNHNY and SVGAGI (reference sequence). This CDR3 is built from 15 residues. V lost 2 bases and J 2 bases, leaving 12 bases between the germline ends. The CDR3 sequence: CASSYNPQGNYGYTF. The CDR3 nucleotides are TGTGCCAGCAGTTACAACCCCCAGGGGAACTATGGCTACACCTTC.

The rearrangement joins TRBV6-5 to TRBJ1-1; D remains unclear. The germline V and J ends were trimmed by 7 bases and 1 base, with 16 bases remaining between them. Germline-derived CDR1 and CDR2 are MNHEY and SVGAGI. This CDR3 is built from 15 residues. The CDR3, as DNA: TGTGCCAGCACTAACTCATGGGCGAGGAACACTGAAGCTTTCTTT. Protein: CASTNSWARNTEAFF.

The V and J genes are TRBV7-3 and TRBJ1-1; D is unclear. Germline CDR1 SGHTA, CDR2 FQGTGA. Deletions cut 1 base from V and 3 bases from J, with 6 bases between. This CDR3 comprises 13 residues. The CDR3 nucleotides are TGTGCCAGCAGCTTAAGCCCGGACACTGAAGCTTTCTTT. This encodes CASSLSPDTEAFF.

The V and J genes are TRBV5-1 and TRBJ1-2; TRBD1 might be the D (5 bases). V gave up 2 bases and J gave up 4 bases, with 15 bases separating them. CDR3 length equals 15 residues. CDR1 and CDR2 from the germline V gene are SGHRS and YFSETQ. The CDR3 sequence is CASSFRTSPSYGYTF. The DNA for the CDR3 is TGCGCCAGCAGCTTCCGGACATCCCCAAGCTATGGCTACACCTTC.

The V call is TRBV19, the J call TRBJ2-3; 12 nucleotides match TRBD2. Trimming cost V 3 bases and J 6 bases; bases outside gene matches: 16. This CDR3 has 19 residues. Germline V gene data show CDR1 as LNHDA and CDR2 as SQIVND (reference sequence). CDR3 residues: CASSIELAGGRNLRDTQYF. The CDR3 region has the DNA TGTGCCAGTAGTATCGAACTAGCGGGGGGCCGTAATCTAAGGGATACGCAGTATTTT.

Note on this clone: One end of the junction does not line up with germline, which may come from a read error. The chain uses TRBV7-9 and TRBJ2-7, with 8 positions matching TRBD1. The CDR3 has 14 amino acids. Germline loops: CDR1 SEHNR, CDR2 FQNEAQ (reference sequence). CDR3 nucleotides: TGTTCCAGCAGCTTAGGTCCAGGGGGCAACGAGCAGTACTTC. Translated: CSSSLGPGGNEQYF.

The J gene is TRBJ1-3, the V gene TRBV9; 9 bases are shared with TRBD1. Germline V lookup: CDR1 SGDLS, CDR2 YYNGEE. The CDR3 is 17 residues long. V dropped 2 bases and J dropped 4; count of bases not matched to a gene: 10. The CDR3 bases are TGTGCCAGCAGCGTCGGGGCCGGGACAGGGAGCGGAAACACCATATATTTT. Protein product: CASSVGAGTGSGNTIYF.

This clone was observed a single time. The genes are TRBV28 and TRBJ2-7; possibly TRBD2 for D (5 bases). The CDR3 is 15 amino acids. V lost 2 bases and J lost 3, with 14 bases in between. Per germline, CDR1 MDHEN and CDR2 SYDVKM. The CDR3: CASSLVAAENYEQYF. The CDR3 nucleotides are TGTGCCAGCAGTTTAGTAGCAGCGGAGAACTACGAGCAGTACTTC.

V gene TRBV7-8 combines with J gene TRBJ2-7, with a possible D match to TRBD2 (5 bases). The CDR3 length is 14 residues. Per the germline V gene, CDR1 is SGHVS and CDR2 is FQNEAQ. Trimming cost V 1 base and J 3 bases, with 10 bases left between them. The chain's CDR3 is CASSLDTTNYEQYF. CDR3 in DNA: TGTGCCAGCAGCTTAGACACGACTAACTACGAGCAGTACTTC.

This chain joins TRBV30 and TRBJ2-3; 11 positions match TRBD2. The J segment lost 3 bases and the V segment lost 2 bases, leaving 7 bases of the junction unmatched. Germline V CDR1 and CDR2: GTSNPN, SVGIG (reference sequence). This CDR3 comprises 16 residues. The CDR3: CAWSPTSGRYTDTQYF. In nucleotides, the CDR3 is TGTGCCTGGAGTCCCACTAGCGGGAGATATACAGATACGCAGTATTTT.